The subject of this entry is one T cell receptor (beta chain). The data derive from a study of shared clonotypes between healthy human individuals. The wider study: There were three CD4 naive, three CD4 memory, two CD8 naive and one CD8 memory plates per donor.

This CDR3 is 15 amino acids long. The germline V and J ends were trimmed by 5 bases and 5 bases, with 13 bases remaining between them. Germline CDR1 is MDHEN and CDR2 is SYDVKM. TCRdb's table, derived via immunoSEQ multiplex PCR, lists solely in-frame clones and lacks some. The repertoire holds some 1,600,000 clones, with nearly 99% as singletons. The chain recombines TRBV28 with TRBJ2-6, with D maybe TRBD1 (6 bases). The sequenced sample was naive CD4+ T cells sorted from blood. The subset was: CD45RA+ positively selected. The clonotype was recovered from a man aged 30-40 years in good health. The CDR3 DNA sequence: TGTGCCAGCAGTCCCAGACAGGATTGGGCCAACGTCCTGACTTTC. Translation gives CASSPRQDWANVLTF.